Sequencing of this T cell receptor (beta chain) was carried out in a study of T cells in Graves' hyperthyroidism and ophthalmopathy. RNA transcripts provided the source from which TCR beta CDR3 regions were amplified. The HTBI primer set was used in a first-round RT-PCR of the TCR CDR3. TCRdb re-called the multiplex PCR reads with MiXCR, one entry per CDR3 protein. The profile shows under 350,000 distinct CDR3 sequences, around 20% of them singletons. There are many counts of this clonotype. The antigen is undetermined. Patients aged 18 to 65 with hyperthyroidism were newly diagnosed, with duration under 2 months. Germline CDR1 MDHEN, CDR2 SYDVKM. The CDR3 has 12 amino acids. V gave up 6 bases and J gave up 1 base, with 4 bases separating them. Whole-study findings and limits: The authors' 13 V-J model separated ophthalmopathy from stable hyperthyroidism. Most clonotypes expanded in the thyroid (above 0.001) were also present in blood.

The source of this sequence is a woman aged 45-65 years with Graves' hyperthyroidism. Input material: blood. The chain couples TRBV28 to TRBJ1-5; D ambiguous. CDR3 in amino acids: CASSESNQPQHF. In DNA, the CDR3 is TGTGCCAGCAGCGAAAGCAATCAGCCCCAGCATTTT.